The 13 T cell receptor beta chains below come from one sample, sequenced in a study of blood T cell repertoires in COVID-19. Using immunoSEQ multiplex PCR, the repertoire was profiled, and TCRdb retains in-frame clones only, with some absent. The sample holds more than 140,000 clones, over 80% seen once. Sequencing was done on a sample of peripheral blood. The origin of the receptors is a human donor in a cohort sampled during active COVID-19.

This rearrangement joins TRBV11-2 to TRBJ2-7, with no clear D. Germline V CDR1 and CDR2: SGHAT, FQNNGV. Between the trimmed V and J ends, which lost 4 bases and 0 bases, there was a span of 10 bases. CDR3 length: 14 amino acids. CDR3 in DNA: TGTGCCAGCAGCTCCCGACTCCTCTCCTACGAGCAGTACTTC. Amino acid sequence: CASSSRLLSYEQYF.

For the CDR3, the DNA is TGTGCCAGCAGGGCCGACAGGGGACGTGCTCCCCTCCACTTT. This gives the protein CASRADRGRAPLHF. J is TRBJ1-6 and V is TRBV28, with 8 positions matching TRBD1. This CDR3 has 14 residues. CDR1 is MDHEN and CDR2 is SYDVKM in the germline V gene. Trimming at V came to 6 bases and at J to 13 bases, leaving 11 bases not matched to a gene.

This sequence joins TRBV4-1 and TRBJ2-5; TRBD2 agrees at 8 bases. The CDR3 sequence is 15 residues long. V lost 3 bases, J lost 5 bases, and 8 bases stayed unmatched. Germline CDR1 MGHRA, CDR2 YSYEKL. The CDR3 sequence is CASSHSRTSWETQYF. In DNA, the CDR3 is TGCGCCAGCAGCCATTCCCGGACTAGCTGGGAGACCCAGTACTTC.

The rearrangement joins TRBV7-2 to TRBJ1-1, with D maybe TRBD1 (6 bases). Trimming cost V 2 bases and J 1 base, with 11 bases left between them. The CDR3 contains 15 residues. Germline CDR1 SGHTA, CDR2 FQGNSA. The CDR3 is CASSLMAGENTEAFF. The CDR3 region has the DNA TGTGCCAGCAGCTTAATGGCAGGGGAGAACACTGAAGCTTTCTTT.

This chain joins TRBV27 and TRBJ1-5, with D unresolved. The CDR3 runs to 13 residues. Germline CDR1 and CDR2: MNHEY and SMNVEV (reference sequence). V shed 4 bases and J shed 7 bases, with 11 bases lying between them. This CDR3 is CASSYTSGQPQHF. The CDR3 DNA is TGTGCCAGCAGTTATACTTCGGGACAGCCCCAGCATTTT.

The V and J genes are TRBV5-5 and TRBJ1-1; possibly TRBD1 for D (5 bases). The germline V gene has CDR1 SGHKS and CDR2 YYEKEE (reference sequence). With 4 bases removed from V and 1 base from J, the gap between germline ends came to 17 bases. This CDR3 comprises 16 residues. CDR3 nucleotide sequence: TGTGCCAGCAGCATGGGGGTGGTGCAGGAGAACACTGAAGCTTTCTTT. Its protein product is CASSMGVVQENTEAFF. The variable domain in full, completed from reference TRBV5-5 and TRBJ1-1, reads DAGVTQSPTHLIKTRGQQVTLRCSPISGHKSVSWYQQVLGQGPQFIFQYYEKEERGRGNFPDRFSARQFPNYSSELNVNALLLGDSALYLCASSMGVVQENTEAFFGQGTRLTVV.

The rearrangement joins TRBV27 to TRBJ1-5; D call uncertain. The CDR3 loop spans 15 amino acids. Trimming stripped 8 bases from V and 0 bases from J, with 14 bases between. Germline V lookup: CDR1 MNHEY, CDR2 SMNVEV (reference sequence). The DNA for the CDR3 is TGTGCCAGCTCCGCGGCCTTCAGTAGCAATCAGCCCCAGCATTTT. Residues: CASSAAFSSNQPQHF.

The CDR3 sequence is CATSRGGGAYEQYF. The CDR3 bases are TGTGCCACCAGCAGAGGGGGCGGCGCCTACGAGCAGTACTTC. This chain links TRBV15 with TRBJ2-7; D might be TRBD1 (5 bases). Germline V gives CDR1 LNHNV, CDR2 YYDKDF (reference sequence). The CDR3 is 14 residues long. Trimming removed 1 base from V and 2 bases from J, with 9 bases in between.

The V call is TRBV5-1, the J call TRBJ2-1; possibly TRBD2 for D (5 bases). Germline CDR1 reads SGHRS; CDR2 reads YFSETQ. The germline V and J ends were trimmed by 2 bases and 2 bases, with 5 bases remaining between them. The CDR3 contains 13 residues. The CDR3 reads CASSFGTYNEQFF. The CDR3 nucleotides are TGCGCCAGCAGCTTCGGGACCTACAATGAGCAGTTCTTC.

The CDR3 nucleotides read TGTGCCAGCAGTGAGGTAGGAGAGACCCAGTACTTC. This gives the protein CASSEVGETQYF. The chain has TRBV9 and TRBJ2-5; D is ambiguous. The CDR3 loop spans 12 amino acids. Trimming removed 5 bases at V and 4 bases at J, with 9 bases between. Germline CDR1 is SGDLS and CDR2 is YYNGEE. Supplemented by reference TRBV9 and TRBJ2-5, the full variable domain reads DSGVTQTPKHLITATGQRVTLRCSPRSGDLSVYWYQQSLDQGLQFLIQYYNGEERAKGNILERFSAQQFPDLHSELNLSSLELGDSALYFCASSEVGETQYFGPGTRLLVL.

This clone has more than one count but fewer than ten. J is TRBJ2-7 and V is TRBV2, with TRBD1 identical over 7 bases. Germline V CDR1 and CDR2: SNHLY, FYNNEI. CDR3 length: 13 amino acids. V lost 8 bases and J lost 6; bases outside the gene matches: 10. CDR3 nucleotides: TGTGCCAGCGAGCTTACAGGGGTACGCGAGCAGTACTTC. Its translation is CASELTGVREQYF.

This clone was picked up one time. This rearrangement joins TRBV5-6 to TRBJ2-7; D is ambiguous. The CDR3 contains 14 residues. CDR1 SGHDT and CDR2 YYEEEE come from the germline V gene. Deletions cut 3 bases from V and 4 bases from J, with 14 bases between. CDR3 in amino acids: CASSSVSLRYEQYF. CDR3 in DNA: TGTGCCAGCAGCTCTGTAAGTTTGAGGTACGAGCAGTACTTC.

In this sample, this clone turned up once. The chain combines TRBV28 with TRBJ1-2; 9 bases agree with TRBD1. With V trimmed by 3 bases and J by 2 bases, 4 bases remained unmatched. The CDR3 runs 15 residues. Germline values: CDR1 MDHEN, CDR2 SYDVKM. CDR3 residues: CASSLSGTGNYGYTF. The CDR3 DNA reads TGTGCCAGCAGTTTGTCCGGGACAGGGAACTATGGCTACACCTTC.